The 28 T cell receptor beta chains in this list originate from one sample, sequenced in a study of blood T cell repertoires in COVID-19. Assay used: immunoSEQ multiplex PCR; TCRdb lists only in-frame clones, some missing. The sample has 130,000 to 150,000 clones, 70% to 85% seen once; the top ten hold 3% to 3.5%. The specimen was peripheral blood. The receptors here all came from a woman aged 80 or older with acute or convalescent COVID-19.

The chain employs TRBV5-1 and TRBJ1-2, with 7 bases lining up with TRBD1. CDR1 is SGHRS and CDR2 is YFSETQ in the germline V gene. The CDR3 has 15 amino acids. Unmatched junction bases numbered 6, after V lost 0 bases and J lost 4 bases. The CDR3 loop is CASSLAGQEIYGYTF. The CDR3 region has the DNA TGCGCCAGCAGCTTGGCCGGACAGGAGATCTATGGCTACACCTTC.

This chain uses TRBV6-5 with TRBJ1-5; 9 bases are a match to TRBD1. CDR1 MNHEY and CDR2 SVGAGI come from the germline V gene. J was trimmed by 1 base and V by 9 bases; bases with no gene match: 7. CDR3 size: 15 residues. The CDR3 nucleotides are TGTGCCAGTGCTCCCGGGACAGGGAGCAATCAGCCCCAGCATTTT. The encoded protein is CASAPGTGSNQPQHF.

This chain links TRBV5-4 with TRBJ2-3; 10 nucleotides match TRBD2. Trimming removed 1 base from V and 4 bases from J; junction bases left unmatched: 12. CDR3 length equals 18 residues. Per germline, CDR1 SGHNT and CDR2 YYREEE (reference sequence). The CDR3 region is CASSLPSGGANRPDTQYF. CDR3 nucleotide sequence: TGTGCCAGCAGCTTGCCGAGCGGGGGGGCCAATAGGCCAGATACGCAGTATTTT. Drawing the rest from reference TRBV5-4 and TRBJ2-3, the complete variable domain is ETGVTQSPTHLIKTRGQQVTLRCSSQSGHNTVSWYQQALGQGPQFIFQYYREEENGRGNFPPRFSGLQFPNYSSELNVNALELDDSALYLCASSLPSGGANRPDTQYFGPGTRLTVL.

This chain uses TRBV5-1 with TRBJ1-2, with a possible D match to TRBD1 (5 bases). The CDR3 totals 12 residues. CDR1 SGHRS and CDR2 YFSETQ come from the germline V gene. The V end was cut by 3 bases, the J end by 6 bases, with 9 bases between. The chain's CDR3 is CASSSGGNGYTF. The CDR3 coding sequence is TGCGCCAGCAGCTCCGGGGGGAATGGCTACACCTTC.

The genes are TRBV5-1 and TRBJ2-3, with D maybe TRBD2 (6 bases). V lost 4 bases to trimming and J lost 5 bases, with 17 bases between them. The CDR3 extends over 15 amino acids. CDR1 and CDR2 from the germline V gene are SGHRS and YFSETQ. The CDR3 nucleotides read TGCGCCAGCAGCCCGTCCCGGGCGGGGATAGATACGCAGTATTTT. Translated: CASSPSRAGIDTQYF.

The chain combines TRBV5-5 with TRBJ1-6, with D possibly TRBD1 on 6 matching bases. V was pared by 3 bases and J by 0 bases, with 16 bases between. The CDR3 has 18 amino acids. CDR1 and CDR2 from the germline V gene are SGHKS and YYEKEE (reference sequence). This CDR3 is CASSSRQAGSSYNSPLHF. The CDR3 DNA sequence: TGTGCCAGCAGCTCCCGACAGGCGGGCAGCTCCTATAATTCACCCCTCCACTTT. The full variable domain, in which reference TRBV5-5 and TRBJ1-6 provide the parts outside the CDR3, is DAGVTQSPTHLIKTRGQQVTLRCSPISGHKSVSWYQQVLGQGPQFIFQYYEKEERGRGNFPDRFSARQFPNYSSELNVNALLLGDSALYLCASSSRQAGSSYNSPLHFGNGTRLTVT.

This chain joins TRBV4-1 and TRBJ2-5; D unclear. The germline gives CDR1 MGHRA, CDR2 YSYEKL. CDR3 length: 16 residues. V shed 1 base and J shed 1 base, with 13 bases lying between them. The CDR3 coding sequence is TGCGCCAGCAGCCAAGGTTACGGAGCCGCCCAAGAGACCCAGTACTTC. Protein: CASSQGYGAAQETQYF.

CDR3 coding DNA: TGTGCCAGCAGCCCTCCACAGGGGAATCTCTATGGCTACACCTTC. This sequence encodes CASSPPQGNLYGYTF. The chain has TRBV3-1 (or the pseudogene TRBV3-2) and TRBJ1-2, with 7 nucleotides matching TRBD1. This CDR3 spans 15 amino acids. V lost 4 bases and J lost 4; bases outside the gene matches: 9. Germline CDR1 and CDR2: LGHDT and YNNKEL (reference sequence).

The chain combines TRBV18 with TRBJ2-3; no definite D call. The V end lost 0 bases, the J end lost 0 bases, and 4 bases lay between the germline ends. Per the germline V gene, CDR1 is KGHSH and CDR2 is LQKENI. The CDR3 is 14 amino acids. The CDR3: CASSPPVSTDTQYF. The DNA for the CDR3 is TGTGCCAGCTCACCACCCGTCAGCACAGATACGCAGTATTTT.

The chain is built from TRBV2 and TRBJ1-5; TRBD1 matches at 8 bases. With 7 bases clipped from V and 6 bases from J, the junction kept 8 bases outside the gene matches. Per the germline V gene, CDR1 is SNHLY and CDR2 is FYNNEI. The CDR3 contains 14 residues. The CDR3 spells CASMGQANGQPQHF. The CDR3, as DNA: TGTGCCAGCATGGGACAGGCGAATGGTCAGCCCCAGCATTTT.

V is TRBV7-6 and J is TRBJ2-1, with TRBD1 matching 7 bases. Trimming took 1 base from V and 3 from J; bases not matched to a gene: 3. Per germline, CDR1 SGHVS and CDR2 FNYEAQ. The CDR3 runs 15 residues. The CDR3 nucleotides are TGTGCCAGCAGCTTAGGACAGGGTATCTACAATGAGCAGTTCTTC. Its protein product is CASSLGQGIYNEQFF.

The chain is built from TRBV9 and TRBJ1-1; TRBD1 aligns across 10 bases. After removal of 0 bases from V and 7 bases from J, the junction contained 6 bases not matched to a gene. CDR1 and CDR2 from the germline V gene are SGDLS and YYNGEE. CDR3 length equals 15 residues. Here the CDR3 DNA reads TGTGCCAGCAGCGTAGCGTGGGACAGGGGTTTTGAAGCTTTCTTT. This codes for CASSVAWDRGFEAFF.

This clone was detected a few times. V usage is TRBV19 and J usage is TRBJ2-1, with a weak D call TRBD1 (6 bases). Germline assignment: CDR1 LNHDA and CDR2 SQIVND (reference sequence). The ends were cut back, 7 bases at V and 10 bases at J, with 17 bases in the middle. The CDR3 covers 13 residues. The CDR3 sequence is CASTPNRDGEQFF. CDR3 coding DNA: TGTGCCAGTACTCCGAACAGGGACGGAGAGCAGTTCTTC.

The chain has TRBV7-3 and TRBJ2-2; possible D gene TRBD1, 5 bases. The CDR3 has 15 residues. Germline CDR1 and CDR2: SGHTA and FQGTGA. Deletions cut 0 bases from V and 4 bases from J, with 9 bases between. The CDR3 region is CASSLTSGITGELFF. CDR3 nucleotide sequence: TGTGCCAGCAGCTTAACGTCAGGGATCACCGGGGAGCTGTTTTTT.

The gene calls are TRBV14 and TRBJ1-6; TRBD1 might be the D (5 bases). Germline CDR1 SGHDN, CDR2 FVKESK. Trimming pared 1 base from V and 10 bases from J, leaving 17 bases between. The CDR3 contains 16 residues. The CDR3 nucleotides are TGTGCCAGCAGCCAAGTACAGGCCCGAAATGGGTCACCCCTCCACTTT. It codes for CASSQVQARNGSPLHF.

Turning to this clone: The same CDR3 also results from other DNA sequences found in this sample. This chain uses TRBV7-3 with TRBJ2-6, with a weak D call TRBD1 (6 bases). Per the germline V gene, CDR1 is SGHTA and CDR2 is FQGTGA. The CDR3 is 16 residues long. The V end lost 5 bases, the J end lost 1 base, and 12 bases lay between the germline ends. The CDR3 protein is CASSAGAPSGANVLTF. Here the CDR3 DNA reads TGTGCCAGCAGCGCAGGGGCCCCTTCTGGGGCCAACGTCCTGACTTTC. The whole variable domain, remainder taken from reference TRBV7-3 and TRBJ2-6, is GAGVSQTPSNKVTEKGKYVELRCDPISGHTALYWYRQSLGQGPEFLIYFQGTGAADDSGLPNDRFFAVRPEGSVSTLKIQRTERGDSAVYLCASSAGAPSGANVLTFGAGSRLTVL.

The chain carries TRBV6-2 or TRBV6-3 and TRBJ1-5, with 8 bases matching TRBD1. Germline trimming cut 4 bases from V and 6 bases from J; bases unmatched to any gene: 5. Germline values: CDR1 MNHEY, CDR2 SVGEGT. This CDR3 is built from 14 residues. The CDR3 coding sequence is TGTGCCAGCAGTTCGACAGGGGAAGGTCAGCCCCAGCATTTT. It yields the protein CASSSTGEGQPQHF.

The chain joins TRBV29-1 to TRBJ1-2, with TRBD1 identical over 8 bases. J gave up 7 bases and V 6 bases, and 13 bases lay outside the gene matches. Germline V gene sequence: CDR1 SQVTM, CDR2 ANQGSEA. The length of the CDR3 is 14 residues. The CDR3 protein is CSVRPRQGSSGYTF. DNA for the CDR3: TGCAGCGTCCGCCCGCGACAGGGGAGTTCTGGCTACACCTTC.

This CDR3 is CASSQTLRGKLFF. In DNA form, the CDR3 reads TGTGCCAGCAGCCAAACACTCCGGGGAAAACTGTTTTTT. The rearrangement links TRBV28 to TRBJ1-4, with D uncertain. V was clipped by 6 bases and J by 10 bases, with 15 bases between them. The CDR3 loop spans 13 amino acids. Germline V gene lookup returns CDR1 MDHEN and CDR2 SYDVKM.

The J gene is TRBJ2-7, the V gene TRBV2; D is perhaps TRBD1 (7 bases). The V and J ends lost 6 bases and 4 bases respectively, with 16 bases between them. Germline CDR1 is SNHLY and CDR2 is FYNNEI. The CDR3 has 14 amino acids. Here the CDR3 reads CASRRDSGPYEQYF. For the CDR3, the DNA is TGTGCCAGCAGGCGGGACAGCGGCCCTTACGAGCAGTACTTC. The variable domain in full, completed from reference TRBV2 and TRBJ2-7, reads EPEVTQTPSHQVTQMGQEVILRCVPISNHLYFYWYRQILGQKVEFLVSFYNNEISEKSEIFDDQFSVERPDGSNFTLKIRSTKLEDSAMYFCASRRDSGPYEQYFGPGTRLTVT.

The V gene is TRBV6-2 or TRBV6-3, the J gene TRBJ2-3; TRBD2 is a possible D gene (6 bases). Germline loops: CDR1 MNHEY, CDR2 SVGEGT. The CDR3 runs to 15 residues. V was pared by 3 bases and J by 2 bases, with 12 bases between. The CDR3 DNA reads TGTGCCAGCAGTTATATCGGGGGAACCACAGATACGCAGTATTTT. Translating it yields CASSYIGGTTDTQYF.

This sequence joins TRBV12-5 and TRBJ2-1, with 8 bases matching TRBD1. After removal of 5 bases from V and 7 bases from J, the junction contained 4 bases not matched to a gene. There are 13 residues in the CDR3. Germline CDR1 reads LGHNT; CDR2 reads FRNRAP. CDR3 residues: CASGQGADNEQFF. The CDR3, as DNA: TGTGCTAGTGGTCAGGGGGCGGATAATGAGCAGTTCTTC.

The chain links TRBV19 to TRBJ1-6, with a possible D match to TRBD1 (6 bases). CDR3 length: 14 amino acids. Germline V CDR1 and CDR2: LNHDA, SQIVND (reference sequence). The V and J ends lost 6 bases and 8 bases respectively, with 14 bases between them. CDR3 in amino acids: CASRQGFLYSPLHF. The CDR3 DNA reads TGTGCCAGTAGACAGGGTTTTCTGTATTCACCCCTCCACTTT. The full variable domain, completed using reference TRBV19 and TRBJ1-6, is DGGITQSPKYLFRKEGQNVTLSCEQNLNHDAMYWYRQDPGQGLRLIYYSQIVNDFQKGDIAEGYSVSREKKESFPLTVTSAQKNPTAFYLCASRQGFLYSPLHFGNGTRLTVT.

The gene calls are TRBV19 and TRBJ2-7; 8 nucleotides line up with TRBD1. Germline-derived CDR1 and CDR2 are LNHDA and SQIVND (reference sequence). The J segment lost 3 bases and the V segment lost 5 bases, leaving 9 bases of the junction unmatched. This CDR3 is 15 amino acids long. Written as DNA, the CDR3 is TGTGCCAGTAGTGCTAGACAGGGGACACTCTACGAGCAGTACTTC. As protein: CASSARQGTLYEQYF.

The rearrangement uses TRBV29-1 and TRBJ2-7; 7 bases are shared with TRBD1. Germline lookup yields CDR1 SQVTM and CDR2 ANQGSEA. CDR3 length equals 13 residues. V dropped 1 base and J dropped 2; count of bases not matched to a gene: 2. This chain's CDR3 is CSVEGTGAYEQYF. The CDR3 bases are TGCAGCGTTGAAGGGACAGGAGCCTACGAGCAGTACTTC.

The chain carries TRBV5-1 and TRBJ2-2; D is undetermined. The CDR3 is 15 amino acids. Looked up from germline, CDR1 is SGHRS and CDR2 is YFSETQ. Trimming shortened V by 2 bases and J by 0 bases, and 8 bases separated the two germline ends. The CDR3 spells CASSLDTANTGELFF. The CDR3 DNA is TGCGCCAGCAGCTTAGACACGGCGAACACCGGGGAGCTGTTTTTT.

This clone was detected only once. V is TRBV20-1 and J is TRBJ1-2; the match to TRBD1 covers 9 bases. The germline V gene has CDR1 DFQATT and CDR2 SNEGSKA (reference sequence). V lost 3 bases to trimming and J lost 8 bases; unmatched junction nucleotides: 7. The CDR3 has 13 amino acids. In nucleotides, the CDR3 is TGCAGTGCTAGTCGGACAGGGGAGGACGGCTACACCTTC. Its protein is CSASRTGEDGYTF.

The chain combines TRBV6-1 with TRBJ1-5; no clear D gene. V was pared by 2 bases and J by 4 bases, with 12 bases between. The CDR3 totals 15 residues. Germline values: CDR1 MNHNS, CDR2 SASEGT. This chain's CDR3 is CASSERPGENQPQHF. CDR3 nucleotide sequence: TGTGCCAGCAGTGAACGTCCGGGAGAAAATCAGCCCCAGCATTTT.